This T cell receptor (beta chain) came from a study of T-cell reconstitution after alpha-beta-depleted transplantation in children. The germline CDR1 and CDR2 sequences are LGHNA and YSLEER. Trimming shortened V by 1 base and J by 7 bases, and 26 bases separated the two germline ends. The CDR3 length is 18 residues. This sample's TCRbeta library carried unique molecular identifier barcodes. TCRdb used MiXCR to reprocess the PCR reads, holding one entry per CDR3 protein. The table has 200,000 to 250,000 distinct CDR3 sequences, around 12% seen once. The gene calls are TRBV4-3 and TRBJ2-7; D is possibly TRBD1 or TRBD2 (5 bases each). The clonotype comes from a human donor who donated a stem cell graft to a child with acute lymphoblastic leukemia. Sequencing was performed on PBMCs from the stem cell graft donor, taken from the stem cell graft. In nucleotides, the CDR3 is TGCGCCAGCAGCCAAGGAAGGGGCCGAGACAGTCTACGGAGGGAGCAGTACTTC. This codes for CASSQGRGRDSLRREQYF.